Sequencing of this T cell receptor (beta chain) was carried out in a study of regulatory and conventional T cells in RAG deficiency. Study-level results: Patient subsets had shorter CDR3s; Omenn Treg-Tconv overlap exceeded 85%. Omenn syndrome and CID/AS patients had around 100-fold fewer unique Treg TCR beta sequences, versus around 9.4-fold elsewhere.

Sequencing used immunoSEQ multiplex PCR; TCRdb keeps in-frame clones, though not all of them. The sample consists of 40,000 to 55,000 clones, more than 80% of them appearing once. Blood CD4+ CD25-low CD127-high conventional T cells supplied the genomic DNA template. This clone was seen only once. Its specificity is not known. This sample was also put to use in a study of regulatory T cells. From that paper: The primer mix had 52 TRBV and 13 TRBJ primers. Skewed V and J usage and few unique V-J pairs marked patient repertoires, most in Tregs.

This TCR came from a human donor in good health. Sequenced: CD4+ effector T cells sorted from blood.

CDR3 DNA: TGTGCCAGCAGTGCGGGCGACAGGGGGCTAGAGCAGTTCTTC. It yields the protein CASSAGDRGLEQFF. This chain uses TRBV6-1 with TRBJ2-1, with TRBD1 matching over 10 bases. The germline V gene encodes CDR1 MNHNS and CDR2 SASEGT. Trimming removed 4 bases from V and 10 bases from J; junction bases left unmatched: 7. CDR3 length: 14 amino acids.